The 30 T cell receptor beta chains given below trace back to one sample, sequenced in a study of shared clonotypes between healthy human individuals (dated by TCRdb to 2020 to 2021). Library generation was performed with the immunoSEQ multiplex PCR assay. The table was pulled from immuneACCESS by TCRdb, which kept in-frame rearrangements only. Such tables lose some clones; where checked, under half of the loss comes from unresolved V genes, and the rest has no known cause. The sample includes around 1.6 million clones, with roughly 98% observed a single time. The ten largest clones represent around 0.47% of the sample. Sequenced sample: naive CD4+ T cells sorted from blood. The cell subset or site tag for this specimen amounts to: CD45RA+ positively selected. The receptors come from a young man in good health.

The chain couples TRBV28 to TRBJ2-2; possible D gene TRBD2, 5 bases. CDR3 length: 14 amino acids. V shed 7 bases and J shed 5 bases, with 14 bases lying between them. Germline V gene lookup returns CDR1 MDHEN and CDR2 SYDVKM. The CDR3 DNA follows: TGTGCCAGCACTGAATTAAGGGAGACCGGGGAGCTGTTTTTT. Translated: CASTELRETGELFF.

The chain links TRBV5-4 to TRBJ2-7; the D gene is possibly TRBD2 (6 bases). Germline V gives CDR1 SGHNT, CDR2 YYREEE (reference sequence). Between the trimmed V and J ends, which lost 0 bases and 0 bases, there was a span of 19 bases. The CDR3 has 18 residues. CDR3: CASSLGRGGLRSSYEQYF. CDR3 sequence (DNA): TGTGCCAGCAGCTTGGGAAGGGGAGGTCTTAGGAGCTCCTACGAGCAGTACTTC.

This sequence joins TRBV7-9 and TRBJ2-2; 12 nucleotides align to TRBD2. CDR1 and CDR2 (germline): SEHNR, FQNEAQ (reference sequence). The trim removed 5 bases at V and 4 bases at J, leaving 2 bases unmatched. This CDR3 comprises 15 residues. CDR3 in amino acids: CASSGLAGTTGELFF. The CDR3, as DNA: TGTGCCAGCAGCGGACTAGCGGGGACCACCGGGGAGCTGTTTTTT.

This chain links TRBV15 with TRBJ2-1; D might be TRBD2 (5 bases). CDR3 length: 15 residues. In germline, CDR1 is LNHNV, CDR2 YYDKDF (reference sequence). Trimming left V 8 bases short and J 3 bases short, with 17 bases between. The chain's CDR3 is CATWNYSGGYNEQFF. As DNA, the CDR3 is TGTGCCACCTGGAACTACTCAGGAGGCTACAATGAGCAGTTCTTC. The variable domain in full, with the rest retrieved from reference TRBV15 and TRBJ2-1, is DAMVIQNPRYQVTQFGKPVTLSCSQTLNHNVMYWYQQKSSQAPKLLFHYYDKDFNNEADTPDNFQSRRPNTSFCFLDIRSPGLGDTAMYLCATWNYSGGYNEQFFGPGTRLTVL.

DNA of the CDR3: TGTGCCAGCAGTTTCCAGGGCCTCAGCGGATATGGCTACACCTTC. Translation: CASSFQGLSGYGYTF. The rearrangement links TRBV27 to TRBJ1-2; perhaps TRBD1 as D (5 bases). The CDR3 extends over 15 amino acids. Germline V lookup: CDR1 MNHEY, CDR2 SMNVEV (reference sequence). Trimming cost V 3 bases and J 5 bases, with 16 bases left between them.

The chain uses TRBV18 and TRBJ1-2; no firm D call. The germline CDR1 and CDR2 sequences are KGHSH and LQKENI. Trimming shortened V by 2 bases and J by 5 bases, and 12 bases separated the two germline ends. The CDR3 is made up of 14 amino acids. The CDR3 DNA sequence: TGTGCCAGCTCACCAAGGGATTTAGGGTATGGCTACACCTTC. Amino acid sequence: CASSPRDLGYGYTF.

This chain connects TRBV7-6 to TRBJ2-3; 7 nucleotides align to TRBD2. J lost 1 base, V lost 5 bases, and 3 bases had no gene match. The length of the CDR3 is 14 residues. Per germline, CDR1 SGHVS and CDR2 FNYEAQ. Here the CDR3 DNA reads TGTGCCAGCAGCCGTAGCGGGCGCACAGATACGCAGTATTTT. Translation gives CASSRSGRTDTQYF.

V usage is TRBV9 and J usage is TRBJ2-1; 9 bases agree with TRBD1. The CDR3 consists of 15 residues. V shed 0 bases and J 7 bases; nucleotides not matched to a gene: 5. Germline lookup yields CDR1 SGDLS and CDR2 YYNGEE. Here the CDR3 reads CASSVGTGVLNEQFF. CDR3 bases: TGTGCCAGCAGCGTAGGGACAGGGGTACTTAATGAGCAGTTCTTC.

This chain joins TRBV6-1 and TRBJ2-7; 8 nucleotides agree with TRBD1. Losses at the gene ends were 6 bases for V and 0 bases for J; bases not matched to a gene: 4. This CDR3 is built from 14 residues. Germline-derived CDR1 and CDR2 are MNHNS and SASEGT. Here the CDR3 DNA reads TGTGCCAGCAGGGGGACAGGTCGCTCCTACGAGCAGTACTTC. It codes for CASRGTGRSYEQYF.

The gene calls are TRBV5-4 and TRBJ1-1, with D hard to call. The germline V gene encodes CDR1 SGHNT and CDR2 YYREEE (reference sequence). Trimming stripped 4 bases from V and 1 base from J, with 14 bases between. This CDR3 has 15 residues. CDR3 in DNA: TGTGCCAGCAGCCGGGTGGGAGAGGGGAACACTGAAGCTTTCTTT. Translating it yields CASSRVGEGNTEAFF.

This clone has just one count. This chain connects TRBV5-1 to TRBJ2-2; TRBD1 aligns across 7 bases. Germline loops: CDR1 SGHRS, CDR2 YFSETQ. The length of the CDR3 is 17 residues. V dropped 0 bases and J dropped 2; count of bases not matched to a gene: 7. CDR3 residues: CASSLDAGTVNTGELFF. CDR3 sequence (DNA): TGCGCCAGCAGCTTGGACGCCGGGACAGTAAACACCGGGGAGCTGTTTTTT.

The chain couples TRBV7-9 to TRBJ2-6; TRBD1 might be the D (5 bases). The V gene lost 0 bases and the J gene lost 5 bases, with 14 bases spanning the gap. The CDR3 has 17 amino acids. CDR1 is SEHNR, CDR2 FQNEAQ, per germline (reference sequence). The CDR3 protein is CASSLASGNIRANVLTF. The CDR3 DNA reads as TGTGCCAGCAGCTTAGCGTCAGGGAACATAAGGGCCAACGTCCTGACTTTC.

The J gene is TRBJ2-7, the V gene TRBV23-1, with D perhaps TRBD1 (6 bases). TRBV23-1 belongs to the ORF category, with a function that is uncertain. Trimming took off 0 bases at V and 2 bases at J, with 14 bases between the two ends. There are 16 residues in the CDR3. The CDR3: CASSQSQGIDPYEQYF. CDR3 bases: TGCGCCAGCAGTCAATCTCAGGGGATCGACCCCTACGAGCAGTACTTC.

The V and J genes are TRBV11-2 and TRBJ1-5; weak D call: TRBD1 (5 bases). With 1 base removed from V and 4 bases from J, the gap between germline ends came to 11 bases. This CDR3 has 15 residues. Germline V CDR1 and CDR2: SGHAT, FQNNGV. The CDR3 nucleotides are TGTGCCAGCAGCTTAGGCATCCAGGGAAATCAGCCCCAGCATTTT. Its translation is CASSLGIQGNQPQHF.

The V call is TRBV7-2, the J call TRBJ2-5, with D tentatively TRBD1 or TRBD2 (5 bases each). The CDR3 is 13 residues long. The germline V gene encodes CDR1 SGHTA and CDR2 FQGNSA. V lost 5 bases and J lost 4, with 11 bases in between. The CDR3 region has the DNA TGTGCCAGCAGCCAAGAGAGGGGAGAGACCCAGTACTTC. This codes for CASSQERGETQYF.

The genes are TRBV27 and TRBJ2-7; 11 bases are shared with TRBD2. The CDR3 has 16 residues. Losses at the gene ends were 5 bases for V and 4 bases for J; bases not matched to a gene: 10. In germline, CDR1 is MNHEY, CDR2 SMNVEV (reference sequence). The CDR3 nucleotides are TGTGCCAGCAGTCTCCTGACTAGCGGGACTCAATACGAGCAGTACTTC. It yields the protein CASSLLTSGTQYEQYF.

Points on this clone: The sample carries other DNA sequences with the same CDR3. The V gene is TRBV29-1, the J gene TRBJ1-5; TRBD1 might be the D (6 bases). Germline V gene sequence: CDR1 SQVTM, CDR2 ANQGSEA. The CDR3 extends over 12 amino acids. The germline V and J ends were trimmed by 6 bases and 4 bases, with 10 bases remaining between them. The CDR3 DNA reads as TGCAGCGTCAGGGGCGCTAATCAGCCCCAGCATTTT. This gives the protein CSVRGANQPQHF.

The CDR3: CASSQDRASYEQYF. CDR3 nucleotides: TGTGCCAGCAGCCAGGACAGGGCTTCCTACGAGCAGTACTTC. This chain connects TRBV14 to TRBJ2-7, with 8 bases aligning to TRBD1. The length of the CDR3 is 14 residues. Germline CDR1 and CDR2: SGHDN and FVKESK. The J segment lost 1 base and the V segment lost 3 bases, leaving 2 bases of the junction unmatched.

In regard to this clone: The sample has other DNA sequences that encode this CDR3 too. V gene TRBV2 combines with J gene TRBJ2-7; D call uncertain. Germline lookup yields CDR1 SNHLY and CDR2 FYNNEI. V was pared by 4 bases and J by 3 bases, with 4 bases between. The CDR3 totals 11 residues. For the CDR3, the DNA is TGTGCCAGCAGTGGGGACTACGAGCAGTACTTC. Its protein is CASSGDYEQYF.

The sample holds one count of this clone. V gene TRBV7-3 combines with J gene TRBJ2-3, with TRBD2 matching over 7 bases. Germline V gene data show CDR1 as SGHTA and CDR2 as FQGTGA. CDR3 length equals 16 residues. The V segment lost 4 bases and the J segment 2 bases; nucleotides outside the gene matches: 9. CDR3 sequence: CASSWRKRDTTDTQYF. The DNA for the CDR3 is TGTGCCAGCAGCTGGCGAAAGCGGGATACCACAGATACGCAGTATTTT.

The chain is built from TRBV28 and TRBJ2-7; D may be TRBD1 (6 bases). Trimming removed 5 bases at V and 3 bases at J, with 20 bases between. Germline CDR1 MDHEN, CDR2 SYDVKM. The CDR3 contains 16 residues. CDR3 in amino acids: CASSPNNREASYEQYF. The CDR3 region has the DNA TGTGCCAGCAGTCCCAACAACAGGGAAGCTAGCTACGAGCAGTACTTC.

The chain couples TRBV7-2 to TRBJ1-2; 7 bases match TRBD1. The CDR3 loop spans 14 amino acids. The germline V gene encodes CDR1 SGHTA and CDR2 FQGNSA. Trimming took 1 base from V and 7 from J; bases not matched to a gene: 6. In DNA form, the CDR3 reads TGTGCCAGCAGCTTAGATAGGGGGCCTGGTGGCTACACCTTC. This encodes CASSLDRGPGGYTF.

V and J are TRBV28 and TRBJ1-1; 7 nucleotides align to TRBD1. CDR1 MDHEN and CDR2 SYDVKM come from the germline V gene. The CDR3 covers 11 residues. With V trimmed by 10 bases and J by 5 bases, 4 bases remained unmatched. This chain's CDR3 is CATGGRTEAFF. DNA for the CDR3: TGTGCCACAGGGGGGAGGACTGAAGCTTTCTTT.

V usage is TRBV25-1 and J usage is TRBJ2-3, with 7 bases identical to TRBD1. The V and J ends lost 3 bases and 0 bases, in that order; junction bases with no gene match: 3. Germline V gene lookup returns CDR1 MGHDK and CDR2 SYGVNS. The CDR3 runs to 15 residues. The CDR3, as DNA: TGTGCCAGCAGTGACAGGGGGACAAGCACAGATACGCAGTATTTT. Encoded protein: CASSDRGTSTDTQYF.

The chain links TRBV19 to TRBJ2-4, with 9 bases that match TRBD2. The CDR3 sequence is 15 residues long. V dropped 5 bases and J dropped 4; count of bases not matched to a gene: 6. The germline gives CDR1 LNHDA, CDR2 SQIVND (reference sequence). Here the CDR3 DNA reads TGTGCCAGTAGTCTGTCGACTAGCGGAAAAAACATTCAGTACTTC. It codes for CASSLSTSGKNIQYF.

The rearrangement uses TRBV30 and TRBJ2-1; 8 nucleotides align to TRBD2. From germline, CDR1 is GTSNPN and CDR2 SVGIG (reference sequence). The V segment lost 2 bases and the J segment 7 bases; nucleotides outside the gene matches: 10. CDR3 length: 15 amino acids. In DNA, the CDR3 is TGTGCCTGGAGTATCTCAAGCGGGAGCTTTAATGAGCAGTTCTTC. Translation: CAWSISSGSFNEQFF.

The CDR3 protein is CASSLVQGWYEQYF. Written as DNA, the CDR3 is TGTGCCAGCAGTCTGGTTCAGGGTTGGTACGAGCAGTACTTC. The rearrangement uses TRBV7-2 and TRBJ2-7; D perhaps matches TRBD1 (5 bases). The V end lost 6 bases, the J end lost 4 bases, and 16 bases lay between the germline ends. The CDR3 runs 14 residues. Per germline, CDR1 SGHTA and CDR2 FQGNSA.

V gene TRBV5-1 combines with J gene TRBJ2-5, with 7 bases that match TRBD2. Gene TRBJ2-7 matches the end of the DNA better, so the J call may be wrong. The CDR3 totals 15 residues. CDR1 SGHRS and CDR2 YFSETQ come from the germline V gene. CDR3 sequence reads: CASSPSGLRGGEQYF. Written as DNA, the CDR3 is TGCGCCAGCAGCCCATCGGGACTACGCGGTGGCGAGCAGTACTTC.

This chain joins TRBV10-2 and TRBJ2-7, with 8 nucleotides matching TRBD2. The germline CDR1 and CDR2 sequences are WSHSY and SAAADI. CDR3 length: 17 amino acids. The V and J ends lost 4 bases and 3 bases, in that order; junction bases with no gene match: 14. The CDR3 DNA follows: TGCGCCAGCAGTGGGGACTTCGGGACTAGTTTGGTCTACGAGCAGTACTTC. Residues: CASSGDFGTSLVYEQYF.

This sequence joins TRBV11-2 and TRBJ2-5; TRBD2 might be the D (5 bases). Germline V CDR1 and CDR2: SGHAT, FQNNGV. V dropped 5 bases and J dropped 4 bases, with 11 bases sitting between them. The CDR3 has 13 amino acids. The CDR3 region is CASSPRGRETQYF. The DNA of the CDR3 is TGTGCCAGCAGCCCCCGAGGGCGAGAGACCCAGTACTTC.